This T cell receptor beta chain derives from a study of T cell changes during pregnancy in multiple sclerosis. Per germline, CDR1 SEHNR and CDR2 FQNEAQ (reference sequence). The V and J ends lost 5 bases and 1 base, in that order; junction bases with no gene match: 3. This CDR3 region has 16 residues. Assay used: immunoSEQ multiplex PCR; TCRdb lists only in-frame clones, some missing. The table lists about 42,000 clones, 91% of them singletons. The receptor was derived from a female donor with multiple sclerosis, enrolled in a pregnancy study. The sequencing used CD4+ T cells from peripheral blood mononuclear cells, collected before pregnancy. V and J are TRBV7-9 and TRBJ2-3; TRBD2 matches 13 bases. In nucleotides, the CDR3 is TGTGCCAGCAGCCTACTAGCGGGGGGGGGCACAGATACGCAGTATTTT. Translation: CASSLLAGGGTDTQYF.